These 21 T cell receptor beta chains were all obtained from the same sample, sequenced in a study of blood T cell repertoires in COVID-19. The repertoire was sequenced with immunoSEQ multiplex PCR; TCRdb's copy has only in-frame clones and lacks some. The sample shows fewer than 75,000 clones, under 90% of them seen only once. The specimen sequenced was peripheral blood. The receptors here all came from a man aged 55-75 years with acute or convalescent COVID-19.

This clone is a singleton in its sample. The V call is TRBV12-5, the J call TRBJ1-5; D may be TRBD1 (5 bases). The germline V gene has CDR1 LGHNT and CDR2 FRNRAP. V lost 3 bases to trimming and J lost 6 bases, with 9 bases between them. The CDR3 contains 13 residues. CDR3 sequence (DNA): TGTGCTAGTGGTTTTGGGGGGAGTCAGCCCCAGCATTTT. Amino acids: CASGFGGSQPQHF.

This sequence joins TRBV5-1 and TRBJ2-3, with D possibly being TRBD1 (6 bases). V lost 4 bases and J 2 bases, leaving 11 bases between the germline ends. The length of the CDR3 is 14 residues. Germline CDR1 and CDR2: SGHRS and YFSETQ. This CDR3 reads CASSAGQLTDTQYF. For the CDR3, the DNA is TGCGCCAGCAGCGCCGGACAGCTCACAGATACGCAGTATTTT. The full variable domain, its missing parts supplied by reference TRBV5-1 and TRBJ2-3, is KAGVTQTPRYLIKTRGQQVTLSCSPISGHRSVSWYQQTPGQGLQFLFEYFSETQRNKGNFPGRFSGRQFSNSRSEMNVSTLELGDSALYLCASSAGQLTDTQYFGPGTRLTVL.

The DNA of the CDR3 is TGCGCCAGCAGCCTTCAGTGGGACGGGGGCTACGAGCAGTACTTC. Translating it yields CASSLQWDGGYEQYF. The chain links TRBV4-1 to TRBJ2-7, with a weak D call TRBD2 (6 bases). From germline, CDR1 is MGHRA and CDR2 YSYEKL. Trimming took off 4 bases at V and 3 bases at J, with 16 bases between the two ends. This CDR3 region has 15 residues.

The chain uses TRBV5-1 and TRBJ2-2; D uncertain. The V end lost 4 bases, the J end lost 6 bases, and 13 bases lay between the germline ends. The CDR3 spans 14 residues. Looked up from germline, CDR1 is SGHRS and CDR2 is YFSETQ. The CDR3 bases are TGCGCCAGCAGCCCGCGCACAGACGCCGGGGAGCTGTTTTTT. Encoded protein: CASSPRTDAGELFF.

The V and J genes are TRBV30 and TRBJ2-3; D might be TRBD1 (5 bases). V dropped 0 bases and J dropped 4 bases, with 14 bases sitting between them. This CDR3 has 15 amino acids. The V gene's germline CDR1 is GTSNPN and CDR2 SVGIG (reference sequence). CDR3 region: CAWSVGQGRADTQYF. The CDR3 nucleotides are TGTGCCTGGAGTGTTGGCCAGGGTCGCGCAGATACGCAGTATTTT.

The V gene is TRBV30, the J gene TRBJ2-2; D uncertain. CDR1 and CDR2 from the germline V gene are GTSNPN and SVGIG (reference sequence). Trimming stripped 5 bases from V and 8 bases from J, with 12 bases between. The CDR3 has 12 residues. CDR3 residues: CAWDSIQGELFF. Here the CDR3 DNA reads TGTGCCTGGGATTCAATTCAGGGGGAGCTGTTTTTT.

This sequence joins TRBV11-2 and TRBJ1-3; 10 nucleotides line up with TRBD1. The CDR3 covers 18 residues. V lost 4 bases, J lost 7 bases, and 16 bases stayed unmatched. Germline CDR1 is SGHAT and CDR2 is FQNNGV. The chain's CDR3 is CASSSIRTGGNRGNTIYF. CDR3 DNA sequence: TGTGCCAGCAGCTCGATTCGGACAGGGGGGAATCGTGGGAACACCATATATTTT. Full variable domain (outside the CDR3, taken from reference TRBV11-2 and TRBJ1-3): EAGVAQSPRYKIIEKRQSVAFWCNPISGHATLYWYQQILGQGPKLLIQFQNNGVVDDSQLPKDRFSAERLKGVDSTLKIQPAKLEDSAVYLCASSSIRTGGNRGNTIYFGEGSWLTVV.

The V gene is TRBV19, the J gene TRBJ1-6, with 8 bases that match TRBD1. The trim removed 5 bases at V and 7 bases at J, leaving 4 bases unmatched. CDR1 and CDR2 from the germline V gene are LNHDA and SQIVND (reference sequence). This CDR3 is 14 amino acids long. The CDR3 DNA reads TGTGCCAGTAGTGGGGACAGGTTCAATTCACCCCTCCACTTT. Its translation: CASSGDRFNSPLHF.

This chain joins TRBV3-1 (or the pseudogene TRBV3-2) and TRBJ2-3; unclear D gene. V gave up 4 bases and J gave up 2 bases, with 16 bases separating them. Germline V gives CDR1 LGHDT, CDR2 YNNKEL (reference sequence). The CDR3 length is 16 residues. This CDR3 is CASSPSPLGYTDTQYF. The CDR3 nucleotides are TGTGCCAGCAGCCCGAGTCCCCTCGGTTACACAGATACGCAGTATTTT.

The V gene is TRBV7-2, the J gene TRBJ2-7, with D possibly TRBD2 on 7 matching bases. The CDR3 has 15 amino acids. Germline CDR1 SGHTA, CDR2 FQGNSA. V lost 5 bases and J 7 bases, leaving 21 bases between the germline ends. The CDR3 bases are TGTGCCAGCAGCCCACGGAGAGGGGGGGCGAGGGAGCAGTACTTC. Protein sequence: CASSPRRGGAREQYF.

The CDR3 sequence is CASRLASVSHEQFF. For the CDR3, the DNA is TGTGCCAGCAGACTTGCCTCGGTTTCCCATGAGCAGTTCTTC. V gene TRBV11-2 combines with J gene TRBJ2-1; D is ambiguous. The CDR3 is 14 residues long. V was shortened by 6 bases and J by 8 bases, with 17 bases between the two germline ends. In germline, CDR1 is SGHAT, CDR2 FQNNGV. Complete variable domain (other parts from reference TRBV11-2 and TRBJ2-1): EAGVAQSPRYKIIEKRQSVAFWCNPISGHATLYWYQQILGQGPKLLIQFQNNGVVDDSQLPKDRFSAERLKGVDSTLKIQPAKLEDSAVYLCASRLASVSHEQFFGPGTRLTVL.

The CDR3 protein is CASSLIATGELFF. As DNA, the CDR3 is TGTGCCAGCAGCTTAATAGCCACCGGGGAGCTGTTTTTT. The V call is TRBV7-2, the J call TRBJ2-2; D is ambiguous. The germline gives CDR1 SGHTA, CDR2 FQGNSA. Trimming cost V 2 bases and J 4 bases, with 5 bases left between them. The CDR3 totals 13 residues.

This chain links TRBV15 with TRBJ1-3; no firm D call. CDR1 is LNHNV, CDR2 YYDKDF, per germline (reference sequence). The V and J ends lost 0 bases and 2 bases respectively, with 8 bases between them. The CDR3 totals 15 residues. The CDR3 sequence is CATSRDRGTGNTIYF. The CDR3 DNA follows: TGTGCCACCAGCAGAGATAGAGGGACTGGAAACACCATATATTTT.

This clone occurred a few times. The chain joins TRBV2 to TRBJ2-7; TRBD1 might be the D (5 bases). There are 13 residues in the CDR3. The V gene's germline CDR1 is SNHLY and CDR2 FYNNEI. V was pared by 2 bases and J by 6 bases, with 11 bases between. The CDR3 reads CASSERDTGEQYF. CDR3 DNA: TGTGCCAGCAGTGAAAGAGACACAGGCGAGCAGTACTTC.

This clone has only one observation. The chain combines TRBV7-9 with TRBJ1-2; TRBD1 matches 7 bases. With V trimmed by 5 bases and J by 9 bases, 6 bases remained unmatched. This CDR3 is 12 amino acids long. CDR1 is SEHNR and CDR2 is FQNEAQ in the germline V gene (reference sequence). The DNA for the CDR3 is TGTGCCAGCAGCCCAGGACAGGAGAGCTACACCTTC. Translation: CASSPGQESYTF.

This chain uses TRBV7-9 with TRBJ2-7; tentative D call: TRBD2 (5 bases). From germline, CDR1 is SEHNR and CDR2 FQNEAQ (reference sequence). The CDR3 is 14 residues long. The V and J ends lost 3 bases and 0 bases respectively, with 9 bases between them. The CDR3, as DNA: TGTGCCAGCAGCTTTAACGGGAACTCCTACGAGCAGTACTTC. Translating gives CASSFNGNSYEQYF.

The sample holds a few counts of this clone. V gene TRBV5-4 combines with J gene TRBJ1-2; D remains ambiguous. V dropped 3 bases and J dropped 0 bases, with 18 bases sitting between them. Germline V gene lookup returns CDR1 SGHNT and CDR2 YYREEE (reference sequence). The CDR3 runs 17 residues. CDR3 loop: CASSSAGWGFTNYGYTF. CDR3 coding DNA: TGTGCCAGCAGCTCGGCGGGGTGGGGATTTACTAACTATGGCTACACCTTC.

The chain employs TRBV29-1 and TRBJ1-6; D remains unclear. This CDR3 has 13 amino acids. Germline-derived CDR1 and CDR2 are SQVTM and ANQGSEA. V lost 4 bases and J lost 5, with 9 bases in between. The DNA for the CDR3 is TGCAGCGTTGGGGCAGGCGATAATTCACCCCTCCACTTT. Translated: CSVGAGDNSPLHF.

The chain links TRBV10-3 to TRBJ2-2, with TRBD1 identical over 7 bases. CDR3 length: 13 amino acids. Germline loops: CDR1 ENHRY, CDR2 SYGVKD. The ends lost 8 bases at V and 5 bases at J; junction bases unmatched: 5. The CDR3: CAILPQGTGELFF. The CDR3 nucleotides read TGTGCCATCTTACCACAGGGGACCGGGGAGCTGTTTTTT.

The CDR3 DNA reads as TGTGCCAGCAGCCCCCACATCGGGACAGATACGCAGTATTTT. This encodes CASSPHIGTDTQYF. The genes are TRBV9 and TRBJ2-3; D remains unclear. CDR1 and CDR2 (germline): SGDLS, YYNGEE. The CDR3 runs to 14 residues. Trimming took off 4 bases at V and 3 bases at J, with 12 bases between the two ends.

This clone was seen only a few times. This sequence joins TRBV2 and TRBJ1-3, with D possibly being TRBD1 (6 bases). In germline, CDR1 is SNHLY, CDR2 FYNNEI. V gave up 6 bases and J gave up 0 bases, with 12 bases separating them. The CDR3 covers 15 residues. This chain's CDR3 is CASRVRGNSGNTIYF. The CDR3 DNA is TGTGCCAGCAGGGTCAGGGGCAACTCTGGAAACACCATATATTTT.